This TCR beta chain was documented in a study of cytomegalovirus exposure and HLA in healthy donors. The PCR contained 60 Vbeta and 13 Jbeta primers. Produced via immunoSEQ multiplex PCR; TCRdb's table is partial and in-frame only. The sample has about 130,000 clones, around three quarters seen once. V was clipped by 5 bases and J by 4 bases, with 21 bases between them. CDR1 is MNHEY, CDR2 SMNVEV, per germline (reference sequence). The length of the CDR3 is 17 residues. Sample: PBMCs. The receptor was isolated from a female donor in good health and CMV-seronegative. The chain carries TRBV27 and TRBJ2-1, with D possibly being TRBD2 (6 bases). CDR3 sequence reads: CASSPDATRRIYNEQFF. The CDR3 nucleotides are TGTGCCAGCAGTCCTGATGCGACTAGACGAATATACAATGAGCAGTTCTTC.